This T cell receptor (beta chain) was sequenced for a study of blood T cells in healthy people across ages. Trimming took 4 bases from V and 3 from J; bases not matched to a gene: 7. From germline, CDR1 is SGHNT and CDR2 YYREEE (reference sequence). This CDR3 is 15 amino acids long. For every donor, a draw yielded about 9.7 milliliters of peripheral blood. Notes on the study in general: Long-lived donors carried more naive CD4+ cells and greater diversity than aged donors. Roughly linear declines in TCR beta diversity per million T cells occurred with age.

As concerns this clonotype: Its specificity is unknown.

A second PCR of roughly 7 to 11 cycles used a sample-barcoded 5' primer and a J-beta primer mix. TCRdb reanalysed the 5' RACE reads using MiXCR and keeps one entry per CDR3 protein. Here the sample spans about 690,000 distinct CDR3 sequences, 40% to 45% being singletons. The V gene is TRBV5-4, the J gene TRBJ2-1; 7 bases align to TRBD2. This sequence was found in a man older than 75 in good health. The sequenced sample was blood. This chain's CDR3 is CASSRSSGGYNEQFF. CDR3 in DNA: TGTGCCAGCAGCCGGTCTAGCGGCGGCTACAATGAGCAGTTCTTC.